These T cell receptor beta chains were read from a single sample in a study of T cell repertoires and HLA-DP antigens. Clones were sequenced by immunoSEQ multiplex PCR, and TCRdb holds only the in-frame ones, with some missing. Altogether approximately 100,000 clones are present, roughly 86% being singletons, with the ten largest covering about 1.7%. Antigens of these TCRs are unknown. Sequenced sample: CD4+ T cells from PBMCs. These receptors all come from a man aged 45-65 years in good health and CMV-seronegative. Each CDR3 is given with its conserved first and last residue. Each record gives: clone size, D gene, V gene, J gene, CDR3 DNA, CDR3 protein. D genes are given only for firm matches. Clone size is stated in some rows and not others, as once, few, many or a class when expanded.

size: -
D: -
V: TRBV25-1
J: TRBJ2-6
DNA: TGTGCCAGCAGAACGGATCAAGCCAACGTCCTGACTTTC
CDR3: CASRTDQANVLTF

size: -
D: TRBD1
V: TRBV28
J: TRBJ2-3
DNA: TGTGCCAGCGGTCCACGGGGACAGGACACAGATACGCAGTATTTT
CDR3: CASGPRGQDTDTQYF

size: -
D: -
V: TRBV11-3
J: TRBJ2-3
DNA: TGTGCCAGCAGCTTAGCCGGACAGGATACGCAGTATTTT
CDR3: CASSLAGQDTQYF

size: -
D: -
V: TRBV7-8
J: TRBJ1-3
DNA: TGTGCCAGCAGCTTTAGAGAGGGGACACTTGGAAACACCATATATTTT
CDR3: CASSFREGTLGNTIYF

size: many
D: TRBD2
V: TRBV30
J: TRBJ2-7
DNA: TGTGCCTCCCTACCACGGACGGGGACTACCGGGGGATGGTACTTC
CDR3: CASLPRTGTTGGWYF

size: -
D: -
V: TRBV10-1
J: TRBJ2-1
DNA: TGCGCCACCGCTAGCCAACCCTTCTCCTACAATGAGCAGTTCTTC
CDR3: CATASQPFSYNEQFF

size: -
D: TRBD2
V: TRBV5-4
J: TRBJ2-1
DNA: TGTGCCAGCAGCTTGCCTAGCGGAGAGAATGAGCAGTTCTTC
CDR3: CASSLPSGENEQFF

size: -
D: -
V: TRBV19
J: TRBJ2-7
DNA: TGTGCCAGTATCCCCCCTGGCAGGAACGAGCAGTACTTC
CDR3: CASIPPGRNEQYF

size: -
D: TRBD2
V: TRBV28
J: TRBJ2-2
DNA: TGTGCCGGCAGTAGCGGGGGTCGCGCGAACACCGGGGAGCTGTTTTTT
CDR3: CAGSSGGRANTGELFF

size: -
D: -
V: TRBV29-1
J: TRBJ1-1
DNA: TGCAGCGTTGCCCCGCAGCTGGGAAGCACTGAAGCTTTCTTT
CDR3: CSVAPQLGSTEAFF

size: -
D: -
V: TRBV6-5
J: TRBJ1-1
DNA: TGTGCCAGCAGTTACTCGCAGGCCGAAGTTGAAGCTTTCTTT
CDR3: CASSYSQAEVEAFF

size: -
D: TRBD2
V: TRBV7-6
J: TRBJ2-5
DNA: TGTGCCAGCAGCTCCCCACCGGCGGGGGGATCGTACCAAGAGACCCAGTACTTC
CDR3: CASSSPPAGGSYQETQYF

size: -
D: -
V: TRBV5-1
J: TRBJ2-7
DNA: TGCGCCAGCAGCCACGGCTACGAGCAGTACTTC
CDR3: CASSHGYEQYF

size: -
D: TRBD2
V: TRBV2
J: TRBJ2-1
DNA: TGTGCCAGCAGATCACTAGCGGGGGGGCCCTTTGAGCAGTTCTTC
CDR3: CASRSLAGGPFEQFF

size: -
D: -
V: TRBV5-6
J: TRBJ2-7
DNA: TGTGCCAGCAGCTTGGAGTACGAGCAGTACTTC
CDR3: CASSLEYEQYF

size: -
D: TRBD1
V: TRBV27
J: TRBJ2-7
DNA: TGTGCCAGCAGTTCCCTGGGACAGGGATCAACGTACGAGCAGTACTTC
CDR3: CASSSLGQGSTYEQYF

size: once
D: -
V: TRBV30
J: TRBJ1-1
DNA: TGTGCCTGGAGTCCGACATCGAACACTGAAGCTTTCTTT
CDR3: CAWSPTSNTEAFF

size: -
D: -
V: TRBV30
J: TRBJ1-3
DNA: TGTGCCTGGAGGTCCCCCCTCGGAAACACCATATATTTT
CDR3: CAWRSPLGNTIYF

size: -
D: -
V: TRBV30
J: TRBJ1-2
DNA: TGTGCCTCGCCGAGAGGGAGTTCTAACTATGGCTACACCTTC
CDR3: CASPRGSSNYGYTF

size: -
D: -
V: TRBV30
J: TRBJ2-3
DNA: TGTGCCTGGAGGGGAGTGGCCAAGACCAACACAGATACGCAGTATTTT
CDR3: CAWRGVAKTNTDTQYF